Listed below are T cell receptor beta chains from one sample, sequenced in a study of neurological immune-mediated disorders. TCRdb analysed the 5' RACE reads with MiXCR anew, one entry per CDR3 protein. The sample lists tens of thousands of distinct CDR3 sequences, 3% to 4% occurring once. The specimen was PBMCs. Source of these receptors: a man aged 40-49 years with multiple sclerosis. CDR3s include the opening cysteine and the closing phenylalanine or tryptophan. D genes are given only for firm matches. A row's size may be missing; if present it is once, few, many or a size class.

V gene	D gene	J gene	clone size	CDR3 DNA	CDR3 protein
TRBV6-5	.	TRBJ1-1	few	TGTGCCAGCAGTTACCCCCCTTTTACTGAAGCTTTCTTT	CASSYPPFTEAFF
TRBV20-1	TRBD1	TRBJ1-4	many	TGCAGTGCGAGTCCGGGACAGGGGGATGAAAAACTGTTTTTT	CSASPGQGDEKLFF
TRBV5-1	TRBD2	TRBJ2-7	many	TGTGCCAGCAGTTTGCGGGGGGCCTACGAGCAGTACTTC	CASSLRGAYEQYF
TRBV20-1	.	TRBJ2-6	many	TGCAGTGCTAGAGCGCCAGGATCTTGGTCTGGGGCCAACGTCCTGACTTTC	CSARAPGSWSGANVLTF
TRBV18	.	TRBJ1-2	many	TGTGCCAGCTCAACGGGGGGGGACTACACCTTC	CASSTGGDYTF
TRBV6-5	TRBD2	TRBJ2-1	many	TGTGCCAGCAGTACCGGACTAGCGGGCAATGAGCAGTTCTTC	CASSTGLAGNEQFF
TRBV7-9	TRBD1	TRBJ2-7	.	TGTGCCAGCAGCTCAGGACAGGGGGCTACCTACGAGCAGTACTTC	CASSSGQGATYEQYF
TRBV20-1	.	TRBJ1-2	many	TGCAGTGCTAGGAGAGACCCGGCCTCTGGCTACACCTTC	CSARRDPASGYTF
TRBV5-1	.	TRBJ2-5	many	TGCGCCAGCAGCCGACTAGGGCAACAAGAGACCCAGTACTTC	CASSRLGQQETQYF
TRBV12-3/TRBV12-4	.	TRBJ1-5	.	TGTGCCAGCAGTTTTAGGCAGGGGAGGTATCAGCCCCAGAATTTT	CASSFRQGRYQPQNF
TRBV5-6	.	TRBJ1-1	many	TGTGCCAGCAGCTTGGTTGGCAGAAACACTGAAGCTTTCTTT	CASSLVGRNTEAFF
TRBV4-1	.	TRBJ1-2	many	TGCGCCAGCAGCCAAGAGGGCCAGACCGATGGCTACACCTTC	CASSQEGQTDGYTF
TRBV29-1	.	TRBJ2-3	many	TGCAGCGTTGAAGATCCTTCGACGTTCCCAGATACGCAGTATTTT	CSVEDPSTFPDTQYF
TRBV27	TRBD1	TRBJ1-5	.	TGTGCCAGCAAGGCCAGGGGGAATCAGCCCCAGAATTTT	CASKARGNQPQNF
TRBV6-1	TRBD2	TRBJ2-5	many	TGTGCCAGCAGTGAAGCTAGCGGGGGGCAAGAGACCCAGTACTTC	CASSEASGGQETQYF
TRBV11-2	TRBD1	TRBJ2-1	few	TGTGCCAGCAGCCCCCGAACCGGACAGGGGTTTATCTATGAGCAGTTCTTC	CASSPRTGQGFIYEQFF
TRBV7-9	.	TRBJ2-7	few	TGTGCCAGCAGATTAGCCTACGAGCAGTACTTC	CASRLAYEQYF
TRBV20-1	.	TRBJ1-6	many	TGCAGTGCTAGAGATTATAGGGGCGGGGTGAATTCACCCCTCCACTTT	CSARDYRGGVNSPLHF
TRBV9	.	TRBJ1-2	many	TGTGCCAGCAGCGGGACAGTCGGGGGCTACACCTTC	CASSGTVGGYTF
TRBV7-9	.	TRBJ1-6	many	TGTGCCAGCAGCTTAAGGGAATATTCACCCCTCCACTTT	CASSLREYSPLHF
TRBV12-3/TRBV12-4	.	TRBJ1-4	many	TGTGCCAGCAGTCCCCAAGGAGGGGGAGGTGAAAAACTGTTTTTT	CASSPQGGGGEKLFF
TRBV7-9	.	TRBJ1-6	many	TGTGCCAGCAGCTCGAAAGGGGGGTACGATAATTCACCCCTCCACTTT	CASSSKGGYDNSPLHF
TRBV7-6	TRBD1	TRBJ2-1	many	TGTGCCAGCACCCGGACAGGGAGCTCCTACAATGAGCAGTTCTTC	CASTRTGSSYNEQFF
TRBV6-5	.	TRBJ2-3	many	TGTGCCAGCAGGGACACAGGGCACGCAGATACGCAGTATTTT	CASRDTGHADTQYF
TRBV5-5	TRBD1	TRBJ2-7	few	TGTGCCAGCAGCTTGGACAGGGGCTACGAGCAGTACTTC	CASSLDRGYEQYF
TRBV10-3	.	TRBJ2-3	medium-sized	TGTGCCATCAGTGAGCCCCGCACAGATACGCAGTATTTT	CAISEPRTDTQYF
TRBV20-1	.	TRBJ1-5	many	TGCAGTGCCAGAGCGGGGATTGGGCAGCCCCAGCATTTT	CSARAGIGQPQHF
TRBV6-5	.	TRBJ1-2	.	TGTGCCAGCAGTACAGGGACCGGGATTGGGAGCTACACCTTC	CASSTGTGIGSYTF
TRBV5-1	.	TRBJ2-2	many	TGCGCCAGCAGCTTGTTTGAGCAGAACACCGGGGAGCTGTTTTTT	CASSLFEQNTGELFF
TRBV6-6	TRBD2	TRBJ2-5	many	TGTGCCAGCAGTTCCGAGTCGGGACTAGCGGGGGCAACCCAGACCCAGTACTTC	CASSSESGLAGATQTQYF
TRBV25-1	TRBD1	TRBJ1-4	.	TGTGCCAGCAGTGAATATAGTGTACAGGGGAGTGAAAAACTGTTTTTT	CASSEYSVQGSEKLFF
TRBV9	TRBD2	TRBJ2-1	many	TGTGCCAGCACCTCCGGGACTAGCGGGGGGCCCGCCGAGCAGTTCTTC	CASTSGTSGGPAEQFF
TRBV6-6	TRBD1	TRBJ1-5	many	TGTGCCAGCAGGGGACCGCCGACAGGGGCATATAGCAATCAGCCCCAGCATTTT	CASRGPPTGAYSNQPQHF
TRBV28	TRBD2	TRBJ2-1	many	TGTGCCAGCAGTTCCCCTATCACTAGCGGGGATTACAATGAGCAGTTCTTC	CASSSPITSGDYNEQFF
TRBV20-1	TRBD1	TRBJ1-1	many	TGCAGCAATAGCGACAGGGCTGAAGCTTTCTTT	CSNSDRAEAFF
TRBV10-3	.	TRBJ2-7	many	TGTGCCATCAGTGATCGCAGATTCTACGAGCAGTACTTC	CAISDRRFYEQYF
TRBV2	TRBD2	TRBJ2-1	many	TGTGCCAGCGGTCTAGCGGGATCCTACAATGAGCAGTTCTTC	CASGLAGSYNEQFF
TRBV12-3/TRBV12-4	TRBD2	TRBJ2-1	many	TGTGCCAGCAATTTAGCGGGGGTTCCCTACAATGAGCAGTTCTTC	CASNLAGVPYNEQFF
TRBV20-1	.	TRBJ2-7	many	TGCAGTGCGAGGGGGGGGACGTCTACCTACGAGCAGTACTTC	CSARGGTSTYEQYF
TRBV12-3/TRBV12-4	TRBD2	TRBJ2-1	.	TGTGCCAGCAGTTTAACGCCCCCGTTCGGGGGGATGAATGAGCAGTTCTTC	CASSLTPPFGGMNEQFF
TRBV10-3	.	TRBJ2-3	many	TGTGCCATCAGTGCGGTTACTAGCACAGATACGCAGTATTTT	CAISAVTSTDTQYF
TRBV5-5	TRBD1	TRBJ1-2	many	TGTGCCAGCAGCTCGGGACAGGGCGAGGACTATGGCTACACCTTC	CASSSGQGEDYGYTF
TRBV6-5	.	TRBJ2-4	many	TGTGCCAGCAGGGCCCTGAATGGGAACATTCAGTACTTC	CASRALNGNIQYF
TRBV9	TRBD1	TRBJ1-2	many	TGTGCCAGCAGTGACAGGGGGGGCTACACCTTC	CASSDRGGYTF
TRBV5-1	TRBD1	TRBJ2-3	many	TGCGCCAGCAGTATCGGGGGACAGGGGGCATCTGATACGCAGTATTTT	CASSIGGQGASDTQYF
TRBV20-1	TRBD1	TRBJ1-1	few	TGCAGTGCTAGAGCTACAGGGGGCAACACTGAAGCTTTCTTT	CSARATGGNTEAFF
TRBV2	TRBD1	TRBJ2-3	many	TGTGCCAGCACCTCGACAGGGGTGGTAGATACGCAGTATTTT	CASTSTGVVDTQYF
TRBV9	.	TRBJ2-1	many	TGTGCCAGCAGCGTGTCGCGATTTGTTGGGTACAATGAGCAGTTCTTC	CASSVSRFVGYNEQFF
TRBV20-1	.	TRBJ1-4	many	TGCAGTGCTAGAATGGGGGCGTCTAATGAAAAACTGTTTTTT	CSARMGASNEKLFF
TRBV5-1	.	TRBJ2-2	many	TGCGCCAGCAGCGCGTCCACCGGGCAGAACACCGGGGAGCTGTTTTTT	CASSASTGQNTGELFF
TRBV12-3/TRBV12-4	.	TRBJ1-3	.	TGTGCCAGCACCCCGACGGATTACTCTGGAAACACCATATATTTT	CASTPTDYSGNTIYF
TRBV20-1	.	TRBJ2-1	many	TGCAGTGAGGGGTTGGGCAATGAGCAGTTCTTC	CSEGLGNEQFF
TRBV20-1	TRBD2	TRBJ2-3	many	TGCAGTGCTAGAGATCCTGCGGGGGGAAGCACAGATACGCAGTATTTT	CSARDPAGGSTDTQYF